This T cell receptor beta chain is from a study of siplizumab effects on memory and regulatory T cells. Broader study findings: Apparently more diverse than memory cells, naive T cells also seemed major alloresponse contributors. Confirmation that proliferating Tregs from siplizumab cultures had suppressive function was not obtained. Few alloreactive clones mapped to unstimulated subsets.

Roughly 95,000 TCR templates per sample were assayed. Libraries were prepared by immunoSEQ multiplex PCR; TCRdb keeps only in-frame clonotypes and omits some of them. The table has 94,000 or so clones, approximately 97% seen once. Notes on this clone: No antigen is known for it.

V was pared by 4 bases and J by 4 bases, with 14 bases between. Germline V gene sequence: CDR1 ENHRY, CDR2 SYGVKD. The CDR3 sequence is 15 residues long. The sequencing input was naive CD4+ T cells sorted from blood. The receptor's source is a human donor in good health. The chain couples TRBV10-3 to TRBJ1-3; D gene uncertain. The CDR3 nucleotides are TGTGCCATCAGTGTATCGCCCTTAAACGGAAACACCATATATTTT. Protein sequence: CAISVSPLNGNTIYF.